The 31 T cell receptor beta chains below were found in one sample sequenced in a study of OX40 agonist ivuxolimab in advanced cancers. Measured with immunoSEQ multiplex PCR; TCRdb has only the in-frame clones, and not every one. The sample consists of about 79,000 clones, approximately 94% of them appearing once. The material sequenced was CD4+ or CD8+ T cells sorted from blood, taken in a trial of the OX40 agonist ivuxolimab. All receptors come from an adult with an advanced solid tumor such as melanoma, head and neck, liver or kidney cancer.

V and J are TRBV4-3 and TRBJ2-1; D is perhaps TRBD2 (5 bases). V was shortened by 0 bases and J by 0 bases, with 12 bases between the two germline ends. The CDR3 runs 17 residues. Germline values: CDR1 LGHNA, CDR2 YSLEER. CDR3 in DNA: TGCGCCAGCAGCCAAGAAAGAGGGCCGGGCTCCTACAATGAGCAGTTCTTC. This codes for CASSQERGPGSYNEQFF.

This clone was detected once. CDR3 protein: CASTLIPSYNEQFF. For the CDR3, the DNA is TGTGCCAGCACTCTCATCCCTTCCTACAATGAGCAGTTCTTC. This sequence joins TRBV28 and TRBJ2-1; no firm D call. The CDR3 runs to 14 residues. The germline CDR1 and CDR2 sequences are MDHEN and SYDVKM. The germline V and J ends were trimmed by 7 bases and 1 base, with 11 bases remaining between them.

This chain connects TRBV11-3 to TRBJ2-1; D call uncertain. Per the germline V gene, CDR1 is SGHNT and CDR2 is YENEEA. Deletions cut 2 bases from V and 8 bases from J, with 10 bases between. The CDR3 loop spans 13 amino acids. CDR3 region: CASSLSIADEQFF. In DNA form, the CDR3 reads TGTGCCAGCAGCTTATCGATTGCTGATGAGCAGTTCTTC.

This clone appeared a single time. The V gene is TRBV4-1, the J gene TRBJ2-2; D is possibly TRBD2 (6 bases). Germline loops: CDR1 MGHRA, CDR2 YSYEKL. Trimming cost V 4 bases and J 3 bases, with 12 bases left between them. The CDR3 is made up of 15 amino acids. The CDR3, as DNA: TGCGCCAGCAGCCTGGACCCGGGGGACACCGGGGAGCTGTTTTTT. It codes for CASSLDPGDTGELFF.

V gene TRBV27 combines with J gene TRBJ1-3; D may be TRBD1 (6 bases). This CDR3 has 15 amino acids. The ends were cut back, 2 bases at V and 1 base at J, with 9 bases in the middle. The V gene's germline CDR1 is MNHEY and CDR2 SMNVEV (reference sequence). The CDR3 nucleotides are TGTGCCAGCAGTTTAAGAGGGGGGTCTGGAAACACCATATATTTT. It translates to CASSLRGGSGNTIYF.

The V call is TRBV7-9, the J call TRBJ2-1, with 8 nucleotides matching TRBD1. The CDR3 covers 15 residues. In germline, CDR1 is SEHNR, CDR2 FQNEAQ (reference sequence). V gave up 5 bases and J gave up 3 bases; unmatched junction bases: 6. CDR3 loop: CASSNYRGSYNEQFF. The CDR3 DNA is TGTGCCAGCAGCAACTACAGGGGGAGCTACAATGAGCAGTTCTTC. The complete variable domain, with remaining parts taken from reference TRBV7-9 and TRBJ2-1, reads DTGVSQNPRHKITKRGQNVTFRCDPISEHNRLYWYRQTLGQGPEFLTYFQNEAQLEKSRLLSDRFSAERPKGSFSTLEIQRTEQGDSAMYLCASSNYRGSYNEQFFGPGTRLTVL.

V usage is TRBV7-8 and J usage is TRBJ2-5; tentatively, D is TRBD1 (7 bases). The germline V and J ends were trimmed by 5 bases and 1 base, with 17 bases remaining between them. The CDR3 loop spans 16 amino acids. Germline V lookup: CDR1 SGHVS, CDR2 FQNEAQ. CDR3 loop: CASSHPRGRIQETQYF. In DNA form, the CDR3 reads TGTGCCAGCAGCCACCCCAGGGGGAGGATCCAAGAGACCCAGTACTTC.

The chain's CDR3 is CASSLQGLTYGYTF. CDR3 DNA sequence: TGTGCCAGCAGTTTACAGGGATTAACCTATGGCTACACCTTC. The chain couples TRBV28 to TRBJ1-2, with D maybe TRBD1 (5 bases). CDR1 is MDHEN, CDR2 SYDVKM, per germline. The CDR3 covers 14 residues. Trimming left V 2 bases short and J 4 bases short, with 11 bases between.

The rearrangement uses TRBV2 and TRBJ1-4; D might be TRBD1 (5 bases). There are 17 residues in the CDR3. Between the trimmed V and J ends, which lost 5 bases and 0 bases, there was a span of 16 bases. Per the germline V gene, CDR1 is SNHLY and CDR2 is FYNNEI. CDR3 loop: CASSLGGRVTTNEKLFF. As DNA, the CDR3 is TGTGCCAGCAGTTTAGGCGGCAGGGTAACAACTAATGAAAAACTGTTTTTT.

The chain combines TRBV10-1 with TRBJ2-2; weak D call: TRBD2 (5 bases). V was shortened by 4 bases and J by 3 bases, with 15 bases between the two germline ends. This CDR3 spans 16 amino acids. CDR1 is WNHNN and CDR2 is SYGVQD in the germline V gene (reference sequence). CDR3 residues: CASSVGRLRDTGELFF. The CDR3 DNA follows: TGCGCCAGCAGTGTGGGCAGACTGAGGGACACCGGGGAGCTGTTTTTT.

The chain recombines TRBV25-1 with TRBJ2-5, with a possible D match to TRBD2 (6 bases). The CDR3 has 17 residues. Germline values: CDR1 MGHDK, CDR2 SYGVNS. With 2 bases removed from V and 0 bases from J, the gap between germline ends came to 16 bases. CDR3 loop: CASSEKGKAGHQETQYF. The CDR3 DNA sequence: TGTGCCAGCAGTGAAAAGGGTAAGGCGGGGCACCAAGAGACCCAGTACTTC.

This clone was observed once. J is TRBJ2-7 and V is TRBV27; D might be TRBD1 (6 bases). The CDR3 is made up of 15 amino acids. Trimming removed 5 bases at V and 1 base at J, with 15 bases between. The germline gives CDR1 MNHEY, CDR2 SMNVEV (reference sequence). CDR3 protein: CASSPTLGQSYEQYF. The CDR3 region has the DNA TGTGCCAGCAGTCCAACCCTTGGACAGTCCTACGAGCAGTACTTC.

This chain uses TRBV2 with TRBJ2-3, with TRBD1 matching 12 bases. From germline, CDR1 is SNHLY and CDR2 FYNNEI. V was pared by 5 bases and J by 4 bases, with 10 bases of the junction left unmatched. The CDR3 extends over 17 amino acids. CDR3 nucleotides: TGTGCCAGCAGTTCCCCGGGACAGGGGGCGCGCGCAGATACGCAGTATTTT. Its protein product is CASSSPGQGARADTQYF. The full variable domain, in which reference TRBV2 and TRBJ2-3 provide the parts outside the CDR3, is EPEVTQTPSHQVTQMGQEVILRCVPISNHLYFYWYRQILGQKVEFLVSFYNNEISEKSEIFDDQFSVERPDGSNFTLKIRSTKLEDSAMYFCASSSPGQGARADTQYFGPGTRLTVL.

V usage is TRBV2 and J usage is TRBJ1-2; no reliable D call. The CDR3 is 16 residues long. Germline V gene sequence: CDR1 SNHLY, CDR2 FYNNEI. V was trimmed by 3 bases and J by 0 bases, leaving 14 bases between them. CDR3 sequence reads: CASSESGNQANYGYTF. CDR3 in DNA: TGTGCCAGCAGTGAGTCGGGAAACCAAGCTAACTATGGCTACACCTTC.

This clone was observed a single time. This chain connects TRBV9 to TRBJ2-7; 11 bases map to TRBD1. The germline V gene encodes CDR1 SGDLS and CDR2 YYNGEE. The CDR3 sequence is 15 residues long. The V gene end was trimmed by 7 bases and the J gene end by 5 bases; junction bases not matched to a gene: 11. The CDR3 coding sequence is TGTGCCAGCGGAAAAGGGACAGGGGGTAGAGACGAGCAGTACTTC. This gives the protein CASGKGTGGRDEQYF.

This chain connects TRBV7-3 to TRBJ2-3; D gene uncertain. The CDR3 extends over 13 amino acids. Germline V CDR1 and CDR2: SGHTA, FQGTGA. V lost 1 base and J lost 8, with 10 bases in between. CDR3 loop: CASSLMGPGTQYF. Here the CDR3 DNA reads TGTGCCAGCAGCTTAATGGGTCCGGGTACGCAGTATTTT.

This chain links TRBV7-9 with TRBJ2-2; D is unresolved. Germline V CDR1 and CDR2: SEHNR, FQNEAQ (reference sequence). This CDR3 has 12 amino acids. Trimming pared 2 bases from V and 5 bases from J, leaving 3 bases between. CDR3 nucleotide sequence: TGTGCCAGCAGCTTACAGACCGGGGAGCTGTTTTTT. The encoded protein is CASSLQTGELFF.

A single count supports this clone. DNA for the CDR3: TGTGCCAGTAGTTTCACCCCCACCGAGCAGTTCTTC. This translates into CASSFTPTEQFF. This chain joins TRBV19 and TRBJ2-1; D ambiguous. The CDR3 covers 12 residues. Trimming cost V 5 bases and J 10 bases, with 12 bases left between them. The germline V gene encodes CDR1 LNHDA and CDR2 SQIVND (reference sequence). The whole variable domain, filled in from reference TRBV19 and TRBJ2-1, reads DGGITQSPKYLFRKEGQNVTLSCEQNLNHDAMYWYRQDPGQGLRLIYYSQIVNDFQKGDIAEGYSVSREKKESFPLTVTSAQKNPTAFYLCASSFTPTEQFFGPGTRLTVL.

The chain joins TRBV28 to TRBJ2-7; D gene ambiguous. This CDR3 contains 13 residues. Trimming shortened V by 2 bases and J by 2 bases, and 7 bases separated the two germline ends. Germline CDR1 is MDHEN and CDR2 is SYDVKM. The CDR3 DNA follows: TGTGCCAGCAGTTTAGCAGATGCCTACGAGCAGTACTTC. It codes for CASSLADAYEQYF.

The CDR3 reads CASSPLEGAEDTQYF. The DNA of the CDR3 is TGTGCCAGCAGCCCCCTCGAGGGGGCCGAAGATACGCAGTATTTT. The chain carries TRBV9 and TRBJ2-3; 7 bases are a match to TRBD1. Germline V lookup: CDR1 SGDLS, CDR2 YYNGEE. This CDR3 spans 15 amino acids. The trim removed 4 bases at V and 5 bases at J, leaving 10 bases unmatched.

The CDR3 is CSVFPGQGNYGYTF. The CDR3 DNA reads as TGCAGCGTTTTCCCGGGACAGGGGAACTATGGCTACACCTTC. V and J are TRBV29-1 and TRBJ1-2; 10 bases are shared with TRBD1. Germline CDR1 reads SQVTM; CDR2 reads ANQGSEA. The CDR3 has 14 amino acids. V shed 5 bases, J shed 2 bases, and the junction held 5 bases outside the gene matches. The entire variable domain, with the rest obtained from reference TRBV29-1 and TRBJ1-2, is as follows: SAVISQKPSRDICQRGTSLTIQCQVDSQVTMMFWYRQQPGQSLTLIATANQGSEATYESGFVIDKFPISRPNLTFSTLTVSNMSPEDSSIYLCSVFPGQGNYGYTFGSGTRLTVV.

CDR3 sequence reads: CASSPATSWGYGYTF. The DNA for the CDR3 is TGTGCCAGCTCACCTGCTACGTCATGGGGCTATGGCTACACCTTC. This chain uses TRBV18 with TRBJ1-2; D unresolved. Trimming pared 3 bases from V and 4 bases from J, leaving 15 bases between. This CDR3 contains 15 residues. Germline values: CDR1 KGHSH, CDR2 LQKENI.

The genes are TRBV28 and TRBJ2-7; D is ambiguous. This CDR3 is built from 12 residues. V shed 2 bases and J shed 3 bases, with 5 bases lying between them. Per the germline V gene, CDR1 is MDHEN and CDR2 is SYDVKM. The CDR3 sequence is CASSLIVYEQYF. For the CDR3, the DNA is TGTGCCAGCAGTTTAATCGTCTACGAGCAGTACTTC.

CDR3 loop: CASSDRLAQYF. The CDR3 nucleotides are TGTGCCAGCAGCGACCGGTTGGCCCAGTACTTC. The chain recombines TRBV5-6 with TRBJ2-5; D is unresolved. Germline lookup yields CDR1 SGHDT and CDR2 YYEEEE. The CDR3 runs 11 residues. Between the trimmed V and J ends, which lost 4 bases and 9 bases, there was a span of 10 bases. Using reference TRBV5-6 and TRBJ2-5 for the parts outside the CDR3, the full variable domain is DAGVTQSPTHLIKTRGQQVTLRCSPKSGHDTVSWYQQALGQGPQFIFQYYEEEERQRGNFPDRFSGHQFPNYSSELNVNALLLGDSALYLCASSDRLAQYFGPGTRLLVL.

This clone appeared once. This sequence joins TRBV5-4 and TRBJ2-1, with D perhaps being TRBD1 or TRBD2 (5 bases each). Trimming took off 7 bases at V and 9 bases at J, with 14 bases between the two ends. The germline CDR1 and CDR2 sequences are SGHNT and YYREEE (reference sequence). This CDR3 is built from 12 residues. The CDR3 DNA reads TGTGCCAGCCCTTTGGGGGATGGTGAGCAGTTCTTC. Translated, it gives CASPLGDGEQFF. Together with reference TRBV5-4 and TRBJ2-1, the CDR3 gives the full variable domain: ETGVTQSPTHLIKTRGQQVTLRCSSQSGHNTVSWYQQALGQGPQFIFQYYREEENGRGNFPPRFSGLQFPNYSSELNVNALELDDSALYLCASPLGDGEQFFGPGTRLTVL.

The V call is TRBV11-2, the J call TRBJ1-2, with TRBD1 matching 8 bases. After removal of 0 bases from V and 3 bases from J, the junction contained 6 bases not matched to a gene. From germline, CDR1 is SGHAT and CDR2 FQNNGV. The CDR3 extends over 16 amino acids. The CDR3 DNA follows: TGTGCCAGCAGCTTAGATCAGGGGGCAGTTTACTATGGCTACACCTTC. Protein product: CASSLDQGAVYYGYTF.

V and J are TRBV4-1 and TRBJ2-3, with D maybe TRBD2 (6 bases). The V and J ends lost 5 bases and 0 bases respectively, with 12 bases between them. Germline assignment: CDR1 MGHRA and CDR2 YSYEKL. There are 15 residues in the CDR3. CDR3 loop: CASSSLAPSTDTQYF. In DNA form, the CDR3 reads TGCGCCAGCAGCTCCCTAGCGCCCAGCACAGATACGCAGTATTTT.

The genes are TRBV10-1 and TRBJ1-1; tentative D call: TRBD1 (5 bases). Germline V gives CDR1 WNHNN, CDR2 SYGVQD (reference sequence). The CDR3 sequence is 15 residues long. The V end lost 6 bases, the J end lost 0 bases, and 14 bases lay between the germline ends. DNA for the CDR3: TGCGCCAGCAGACTGACTCCGGGACTGAACACTGAAGCTTTCTTT. It yields the protein CASRLTPGLNTEAFF.

The chain couples TRBV6-5 to TRBJ2-7; 10 nucleotides match TRBD2. CDR3 length equals 15 residues. V lost 6 bases and J lost 1; bases outside the gene matches: 6. Germline values: CDR1 MNHEY, CDR2 SVGAGI. The CDR3 protein is CASSRSGRPSYEQYF. The CDR3 DNA follows: TGTGCCAGCAGCCGTAGCGGGAGGCCGTCCTACGAGCAGTACTTC.

The CDR3 reads CASGGTLETQYF. In DNA, the CDR3 is TGTGCCAGCGGCGGGACATTGGAGACCCAGTACTTC. The J gene is TRBJ2-5, the V gene TRBV6-6; tentatively, D is TRBD1 or TRBD2 (6 bases each). Germline CDR1 reads MNHNY; CDR2 reads SVGAGI (reference sequence). Deletions cut 8 bases from V and 5 bases from J, with 12 bases between. There are 12 residues in the CDR3.

The chain has TRBV12-1 and TRBJ2-2; the D call of TRBD2 is as the table states it, not checked on the DNA. TRBV12-1 is recorded as a pseudogene. This CDR3 has 15 residues. The CDR3 sequence is CASRGTSCDTGELFF. The CDR3 nucleotides are TGTGCCAGCAGGGGGACTAGCTGTGACACCGGGGAGCTGTTTTTT.